Sequencing of this T cell receptor beta chain was carried out in a study of response to subunit inactivated influenza vaccine. TCRdb processed the RT-PCR reads anew with MiXCR; each CDR3 protein has one entry. The sample yields 540,000 or so distinct CDR3 sequences, over 10% seen once. Study results and limitations: That few new T cells are recruited by each seasonal influenza vaccination was the authors' suggestion.

CDR1 is SGHRS and CDR2 is YFSETQ in the germline V gene. V was clipped by 3 bases and J by 4 bases; unmatched bases: 4. This CDR3 spans 15 amino acids. A word on this clonotype: Antigen unknown.

The sequence was obtained from a man between 50 and 59 years old who received an inactivated influenza vaccine. The sequences come from PBMCs from blood, collected 35 to 45 days after vaccination. J is TRBJ2-1 and V is TRBV5-1; TRBD1 matches 10 bases. In DNA, the CDR3 is TGCGCCAGCAGCTGGGGGACAGGGGAATACAATGAGCAGTTCTTC. The encoded protein is CASSWGTGEYNEQFF. The full variable domain, in which reference TRBV5-1 and TRBJ2-1 provide the parts outside the CDR3, is KAGVTQTPRYLIKTRGQQVTLSCSPISGHRSVSWYQQTPGQGLQFLFEYFSETQRNKGNFPGRFSGRQFSNSRSEMNVSTLELGDSALYLCASSWGTGEYNEQFFGPGTRLTVL.